This TCR beta chain emerged from a study of CD8+CD57+ T cells in acquired aplastic anemia. Whoever was chosen for sequencing had shown CD8+CD57+ cell expansion by flow cytometry. Profiles of TCR beta VDJ and CDR3 were generated from a genomic DNA template. TCRdb recomputed calls from the reads with MiXCR, one row per CDR3 protein. The sample contains 200,000 to 250,000 distinct CDR3 sequences, 65% of which appear only once. The sequence was obtained from a human donor with aplastic anemia. Source material: sorted CD4+, CD8+, or CD8+CD57+ T cells (not recorded which) from PBMCs.

The CDR3 bases are TGCAGTGCTAGAGTCCGTCTAGCGGGGGCAGGGGGTTACAAAAATGAGCAGTTCTTC. Protein sequence: CSARVRLAGAGGYKNEQFF. The chain is built from TRBV20-1 and TRBJ2-1, with 10 nucleotides matching TRBD2. In germline, CDR1 is DFQATT, CDR2 SNEGSKA (reference sequence). The length of the CDR3 is 19 residues. Trimming removed 1 base from V and 7 bases from J; junction bases left unmatched: 19.